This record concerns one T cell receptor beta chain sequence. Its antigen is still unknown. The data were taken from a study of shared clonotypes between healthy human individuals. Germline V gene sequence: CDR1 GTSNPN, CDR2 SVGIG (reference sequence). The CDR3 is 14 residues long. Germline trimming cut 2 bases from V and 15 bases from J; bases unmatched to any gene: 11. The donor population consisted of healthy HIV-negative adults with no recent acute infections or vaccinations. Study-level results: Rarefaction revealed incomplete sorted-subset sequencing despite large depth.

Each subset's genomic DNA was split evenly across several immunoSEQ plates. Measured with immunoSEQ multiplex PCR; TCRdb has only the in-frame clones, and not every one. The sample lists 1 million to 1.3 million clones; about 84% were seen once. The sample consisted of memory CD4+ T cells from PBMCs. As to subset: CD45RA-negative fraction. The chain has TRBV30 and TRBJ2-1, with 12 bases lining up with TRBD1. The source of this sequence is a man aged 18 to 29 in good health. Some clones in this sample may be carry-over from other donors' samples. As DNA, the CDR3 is TGTGCCTGGAGTACCGTCCGGGACAGGGGGCCGCCGTTCTTC. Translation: CAWSTVRDRGPPFF.